A selection of T cell receptor beta chains follows, all from one sample in a study of blood T cell repertoires in COVID-19. Produced via immunoSEQ multiplex PCR; TCRdb's table is partial and in-frame only. Here the sample spans approximately 530,000 clones, around nine tenths being singletons. The material sequenced was peripheral blood. The receptors here all came from a woman aged 45-60 years with COVID-19, enrolled during active disease. Each CDR3 is given with its conserved first and last residue. A D gene is named only where the DNA matches it firmly. A clone size is listed for some rows: how often the clone was seen (once, few, many), or a class if it is expanded.

J gene: TRBJ1-1
V gene: TRBV2
clone size: once
D gene: NA
CDR3 protein: CASSALGRNTEAFF
CDR3 DNA: TGTGCCAGCAGTGCCCTGGGGCGAAACACTGAAGCTTTCTTT

J gene: TRBJ1-5
V gene: TRBV9
clone size: NA
D gene: NA
CDR3 protein: CASSVGPDDQPQHF
CDR3 DNA: TGTGCCAGCAGCGTAGGGCCAGATGATCAGCCCCAGCATTTT

J gene: TRBJ2-5
V gene: TRBV14
clone size: NA
D gene: TRBD2
CDR3 protein: CASSQVASGGTVQYF
CDR3 DNA: TGTGCCAGCAGCCAAGTAGCTAGCGGGGGAACCGTCCAGTACTTC

J gene: TRBJ2-7
V gene: TRBV5-4
clone size: NA
D gene: TRBD2
CDR3 protein: CASSLGLAGNLVYEQYF
CDR3 DNA: TGTGCCAGCAGCTTGGGCTTAGCGGGAAACTTAGTCTACGAGCAGTACTTC

J gene: TRBJ2-7
V gene: TRBV12-3/TRBV12-4
clone size: NA
D gene: NA
CDR3 protein: CASSPGGTRSEYF
CDR3 DNA: TGTGCCAGCAGCCCAGGGGGGACTAGAAGTGAGTACTTC

J gene: TRBJ2-1
V gene: TRBV2
clone size: NA
D gene: TRBD2
CDR3 protein: CASRGGGVYNEQFF
CDR3 DNA: TGTGCCAGCCGCGGGGGGGGCGTTTACAATGAGCAGTTCTTC

J gene: TRBJ1-2
V gene: TRBV19
clone size: NA
D gene: TRBD1
CDR3 protein: CASSPSDRVYGYTF
CDR3 DNA: TGTGCCAGTAGTCCCTCAGACAGGGTTTATGGCTACACCTTC

J gene: TRBJ1-5
V gene: TRBV5-5
clone size: NA
D gene: NA
CDR3 protein: CASSLAPTSNQPQHF
CDR3 DNA: TGTGCCAGCAGCTTGGCCCCTACCAGCAATCAGCCCCAGCATTTT

J gene: TRBJ1-5
V gene: TRBV5-6
clone size: NA
D gene: NA
CDR3 protein: CASSTQTGSNQPQHF
CDR3 DNA: TGTGCCAGCAGCACGCAGACGGGGAGCAATCAGCCCCAGCATTTT

J gene: TRBJ1-5
V gene: TRBV19
clone size: NA
D gene: NA
CDR3 protein: CASTAGGGNQPQHF
CDR3 DNA: TGTGCCAGTACGGCCGGGGGAGGCAATCAGCCCCAGCATTTT

J gene: TRBJ2-3
V gene: TRBV6-5
clone size: NA
D gene: TRBD1
CDR3 protein: CASSSGQGADTQYF
CDR3 DNA: TGTGCCAGCAGTTCCGGACAGGGGGCAGATACGCAGTATTTT

J gene: TRBJ2-7
V gene: TRBV2
clone size: NA
D gene: TRBD1
CDR3 protein: CASIMDREDEQYF
CDR3 DNA: TGTGCCAGCATTATGGACAGGGAAGACGAGCAGTACTTC

J gene: TRBJ2-2
V gene: TRBV28
clone size: NA
D gene: TRBD1
CDR3 protein: CASRPWTGRNTGELFF
CDR3 DNA: TGTGCCAGCAGGCCATGGACAGGTCGAAACACCGGGGAGCTGTTTTTT

J gene: TRBJ1-4
V gene: TRBV6-5
clone size: NA
D gene: NA
CDR3 protein: CASRGINSNEKLFF
CDR3 DNA: TGTGCCAGCAGGGGCATCAATTCTAATGAAAAACTGTTTTTT

J gene: TRBJ2-7
V gene: TRBV6-1
clone size: NA
D gene: TRBD2
CDR3 protein: CASSDWGGGYEQYF
CDR3 DNA: TGTGCCAGCAGTGATTGGGGGGGAGGATACGAGCAGTACTTC

J gene: TRBJ1-2
V gene: TRBV2
clone size: NA
D gene: NA
CDR3 protein: CASSEATGYGYTF
CDR3 DNA: TGTGCCAGCAGTGAAGCAACGGGCTATGGCTACACCTTC

J gene: TRBJ2-7
V gene: TRBV19
clone size: NA
D gene: NA
CDR3 protein: CASKADLGYEQYF
CDR3 DNA: TGTGCCAGTAAGGCGGACTTGGGCTACGAGCAGTACTTC

J gene: TRBJ2-4
V gene: TRBV2
clone size: NA
D gene: TRBD2
CDR3 protein: CASSEGGVGKNIQYF
CDR3 DNA: TGTGCCAGCAGTGAGGGGGGGGTAGGGAAAAACATTCAGTACTTC

J gene: TRBJ1-1
V gene: TRBV4-2
clone size: NA
D gene: NA
CDR3 protein: CASSQPRGKANTEAFF
CDR3 DNA: TGTGCCAGCAGCCAACCTCGGGGGAAAGCAAACACTGAAGCTTTCTTT

J gene: TRBJ1-1
V gene: TRBV28
clone size: NA
D gene: NA
CDR3 protein: CASIMGWTEEAFF
CDR3 DNA: TGTGCCAGCATTATGGGATGGACAGAGGAAGCTTTCTTT

J gene: TRBJ1-2
V gene: TRBV18
clone size: NA
D gene: TRBD1
CDR3 protein: CASSPLRGPGYTF
CDR3 DNA: TGTGCCAGCTCACCACTCAGGGGGCCTGGCTACACCTTC

J gene: TRBJ2-6
V gene: TRBV5-5
clone size: once
D gene: NA
CDR3 protein: CASRSGSSGANVLTF
CDR3 DNA: TGTGCCAGCAGGTCAGGGTCCTCTGGGGCCAACGTCCTGACTTTC

J gene: TRBJ1-6
V gene: TRBV10-3
clone size: NA
D gene: NA
CDR3 protein: CAIRGGGGYNSPLHF
CDR3 DNA: TGTGCCATCAGGGGGGGAGGGGGCTATAATTCACCCCTCCACTTT

J gene: TRBJ1-5
V gene: TRBV15
clone size: NA
D gene: NA
CDR3 protein: CATSRGQYQPQHF
CDR3 DNA: TGTGCCACCAGCAGAGGGCAGTATCAGCCCCAGCATTTT

J gene: TRBJ1-2
V gene: TRBV6-5
clone size: NA
D gene: NA
CDR3 protein: CASSRQSLGYGYTF
CDR3 DNA: TGTGCCAGCAGTCGACAGAGCCTGGGCTATGGCTACACCTTC

J gene: TRBJ2-5
V gene: TRBV6-5
clone size: NA
D gene: NA
CDR3 protein: CASSNRETQYF
CDR3 DNA: TGTGCCAGCAGTAACAGGGAGACCCAGTACTTC

J gene: TRBJ2-7
V gene: TRBV24-1
clone size: NA
D gene: NA
CDR3 protein: CATSDGGADYEQYF
CDR3 DNA: TGTGCCACCAGTGACGGGGGTGCTGACTACGAGCAGTACTTC

J gene: TRBJ1-3
V gene: TRBV2
clone size: NA
D gene: NA
CDR3 protein: CASSEWGGINSSGNTIYF
CDR3 DNA: TGTGCCAGCTCGGAGTGGGGCGGGATAAATTCCTCTGGAAACACCATATATTTT

J gene: TRBJ2-5
V gene: TRBV28
clone size: once
D gene: TRBD2
CDR3 protein: CASSLTSGETQYF
CDR3 DNA: TGTGCCAGCAGTCTGACTAGCGGGGAGACCCAGTACTTC

J gene: TRBJ1-4
V gene: TRBV11-2
clone size: once
D gene: NA
CDR3 protein: CASSFGSTNEKLFF
CDR3 DNA: TGTGCCAGCAGCTTCGGGTCAACTAATGAAAAACTGTTTTTT

J gene: TRBJ2-7
V gene: TRBV21-1
clone size: NA
D gene: NA
CDR3 protein: CASSLPRASGATYEQYF
CDR3 DNA: TGTGCCAGCAGCCTCCCCAGGGCTAGCGGGGCAACCTACGAGCAGTACTTC

J gene: TRBJ2-7
V gene: TRBV6-5
clone size: NA
D gene: TRBD1
CDR3 protein: CASSRQGEAYEQYF
CDR3 DNA: TGTGCCAGCAGTCGACAGGGGGAAGCCTACGAGCAGTACTTC

J gene: TRBJ2-1
V gene: TRBV10-3
clone size: NA
D gene: TRBD1
CDR3 protein: CASLDRGGSEQFF
CDR3 DNA: TGTGCCTCGCTGGACAGGGGAGGTAGTGAGCAGTTCTTC

J gene: TRBJ1-1
V gene: TRBV20-1
clone size: NA
D gene: NA
CDR3 protein: CSVYRALGAFF
CDR3 DNA: TGCAGTGTCTACAGGGCCCTCGGAGCTTTCTTT

J gene: TRBJ1-2
V gene: TRBV13
clone size: NA
D gene: TRBD1
CDR3 protein: CASSSRLGTGYGYTF
CDR3 DNA: TGTGCCAGCAGCAGTCGCTTGGGGACAGGTTATGGCTACACCTTC

J gene: TRBJ2-4
V gene: TRBV18
clone size: once
D gene: TRBD1
CDR3 protein: CASSRDSNVRAKNIQYF
CDR3 DNA: TGTGCCAGCTCTCGGGACAGCAATGTTCGAGCCAAAAACATTCAGTACTTC

J gene: TRBJ2-3
V gene: TRBV9
clone size: NA
D gene: TRBD2
CDR3 protein: CASRRGSSGGLPDTQYF
CDR3 DNA: TGTGCCAGCCGAAGGGGATCTAGCGGGGGGCTTCCAGATACGCAGTATTTT

J gene: TRBJ1-1
V gene: TRBV3-1/TRBV3-2
clone size: NA
D gene: NA
CDR3 protein: CASSPQDTEAFF
CDR3 DNA: TGTGCCAGCAGCCCACAGGATACTGAAGCTTTCTTT

J gene: TRBJ1-2
V gene: TRBV4-2
clone size: NA
D gene: NA
CDR3 protein: CASTRGGSKGYTF
CDR3 DNA: TGTGCCAGCACCCGAGGAGGTTCCAAGGGCTACACCTTC

J gene: TRBJ1-1
V gene: TRBV9
clone size: NA
D gene: NA
CDR3 protein: CASSVQGTGRDEGEAFF
CDR3 DNA: TGTGCCAGCAGCGTTCAGGGAACAGGGAGGGACGAGGGTGAAGCTTTCTTT

J gene: TRBJ2-1
V gene: TRBV3-1/TRBV3-2
clone size: NA
D gene: TRBD1
CDR3 protein: CASSRLGQGHRNEQFF
CDR3 DNA: TGTGCCAGCAGCCGGTTGGGACAGGGGCATAGGAATGAGCAGTTCTTC

J gene: TRBJ2-1
V gene: TRBV5-1
clone size: NA
D gene: TRBD2
CDR3 protein: CASSLGLAGGISSYNEQFF
CDR3 DNA: TGCGCCAGCAGCTTGGGACTAGCGGGGGGCATTAGCTCCTACAATGAGCAGTTCTTC

J gene: TRBJ1-2
V gene: TRBV19
clone size: NA
D gene: NA
CDR3 protein: CASSSTMIDGYTF
CDR3 DNA: TGTGCCAGTAGTTCGACTATGATTGATGGCTACACCTTC

J gene: TRBJ1-1
V gene: TRBV7-9
clone size: few
D gene: NA
CDR3 protein: CASSKGDTTWTTEAFF
CDR3 DNA: TGTGCCAGCAGCAAAGGGGACACCACATGGACCACTGAAGCTTTCTTT

J gene: TRBJ2-7
V gene: TRBV9
clone size: NA
D gene: TRBD2
CDR3 protein: CASSVEASGGYEQYF
CDR3 DNA: TGTGCCAGCAGCGTAGAAGCTAGCGGGGGTTACGAGCAGTACTTC

J gene: TRBJ2-7
V gene: TRBV27
clone size: NA
D gene: NA
CDR3 protein: CASSSGLQGEQYF
CDR3 DNA: TGTGCCAGCAGTTCCGGACTTCAGGGGGAGCAGTACTTC

J gene: TRBJ2-5
V gene: TRBV6-5
clone size: NA
D gene: TRBD2
CDR3 protein: CASGSRGGRETQYF
CDR3 DNA: TGTGCCAGCGGATCGCGGGGGGGCCGGGAGACCCAGTACTTC